What follows is one TCR beta chain and its context. The method was immunoSEQ multiplex PCR; TCRdb's version includes in-frame clones alone and lacks a portion of them. This table has about 1,900,000 clones, less than 95% appearing once. This specimen comes from a study of shared clonotypes between healthy human individuals. Study as a whole: Three plates each covered CD4 naive and memory; CD8 naive two, CD8 memory one.

It was CD45RO-negative cells, positively selected for CCR7, that made up naive CD8 cells, with terminally differentiated effector memory CD45RA+ cells excluded. This CDR3 has 15 amino acids. V shed 1 base and J shed 0 bases, with 7 bases lying between them. Germline V gene sequence: CDR1 MNHEY, CDR2 SMNVEV (reference sequence). The source material was naive CD8+ T cells sorted from blood. The sequence derives from a man younger than 35 in good health. This chain connects TRBV27 to TRBJ1-5; unclear D gene. The CDR3 spells CASSLYGNSNQPQHF. The DNA for the CDR3 is TGTGCCAGCAGTTTATATGGGAATAGCAATCAGCCCCAGCATTTT.